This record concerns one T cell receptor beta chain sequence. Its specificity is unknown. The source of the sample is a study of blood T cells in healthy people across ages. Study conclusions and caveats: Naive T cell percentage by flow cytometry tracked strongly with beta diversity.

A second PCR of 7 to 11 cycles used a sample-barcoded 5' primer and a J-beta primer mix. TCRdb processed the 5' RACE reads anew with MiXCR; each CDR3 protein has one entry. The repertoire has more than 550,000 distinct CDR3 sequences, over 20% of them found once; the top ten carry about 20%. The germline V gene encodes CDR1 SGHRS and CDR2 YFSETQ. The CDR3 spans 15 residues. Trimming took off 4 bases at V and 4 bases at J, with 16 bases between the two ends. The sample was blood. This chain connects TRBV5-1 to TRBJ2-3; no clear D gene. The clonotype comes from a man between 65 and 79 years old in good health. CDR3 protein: CASSIQMDGPDTQYF. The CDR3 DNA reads TGCGCCAGCAGCATACAAATGGACGGTCCAGATACGCAGTATTTT.